This T cell receptor beta chain was identified during a study of T cells in Graves' hyperthyroidism and ophthalmopathy. CDR1 is DFQATT and CDR2 is SNEGSKA in the germline V gene (reference sequence). Deletions cut 6 bases from V and 8 bases from J, with 19 bases between. The CDR3 spans 13 residues. The investigators amplified TCR beta CDR3 regions from RNA transcripts. The HTBI set primed first-round TCR CDR3 RT-PCR. TCRdb redid the calling of the multiplex PCR reads with MiXCR, one entry per CDR3 protein. Among about 500,000 distinct CDR3 sequences listed, about 16% were seen once. Material: blood. The origin of this receptor is a woman aged 30 to 39 with Graves' ophthalmopathy. This chain connects TRBV20-1 to TRBJ1-2; tentative D call: TRBD1 (6 bases). CDR3 in DNA: TGCAGTGCACCAAATACAGGGAGGGAGGGCTACACCTTC. It specifies CSAPNTGREGYTF.